This T cell receptor (beta chain) was sequenced in a study of T cell responses to AZD1222 COVID-19 vaccine. Comments on this clone: Its antigen is undetermined.

The protocol was immunoSEQ multiplex PCR, while the TCRdb copy is restricted to in-frame clones and leaves out a portion. The data hold some 100,000 clones, with about 90% observed a single time. Findings of the study overall: Nearly half of the spike-specific TCRs reportedly recognize variant regions that carry no mutations.

The origin of this receptor is an adult in good health. The material was peripheral blood, obtained on day 0 of AZD1222 vaccination.

The CDR3 DNA reads TGTGCCTGGAGTCCCCTAGCGGGAGGGCAGTATTTT. Its protein is CAWSPLAGGQYF. The chain uses TRBV30 and TRBJ2-3, with 11 bases identical to TRBD2. Germline trimming cut 2 bases from V and 11 bases from J; bases unmatched to any gene: 3. Germline lookup yields CDR1 GTSNPN and CDR2 SVGIG (reference sequence). This CDR3 region has 12 residues.